This record concerns one TCR beta chain sequence. Its target is unknown. CDR1 SGHDT and CDR2 YYEEEE come from the germline V gene. This CDR3 is built from 14 residues. Deletions cut 0 bases from V and 1 base from J, with 7 bases between. This record belongs to a study of OX40 agonist ivuxolimab in advanced cancers. Findings and limits, study-wide: Low normalized T-cell clonal expansion was additionally recorded for some nonresponders. No determination was made of the antigen specificity of the expanded peripheral T cells. Patients with a partial response at 0.1-3.0 mg/kg had among the lowest clonal expansion. CD4+ and CD8+ T cells in blood underwent clonal expansion by week 6 at 0.1 to 3.0 mg/kg.

Clones were read by immunoSEQ multiplex PCR, and TCRdb kept only the in-frame ones, dropping some. The sample carries approximately 62,000 clones, roughly nine tenths recorded once. The V call is TRBV5-6, the J call TRBJ1-1; D gene unclear. Here the sequenced sample was CD4+ or CD8+ T cells sorted from blood, taken in a trial of the OX40 agonist ivuxolimab. The sequence derives from an adult with an advanced solid tumor such as melanoma, head and neck, liver or kidney cancer. CDR3 bases: TGTGCCAGCAGCTTGGTCGGGGAGAACACTGAAGCTTTCTTT. This encodes CASSLVGENTEAFF.